This entry lists 20 T cell receptor beta chains sequenced from one sample in a study of blood T cells in healthy people across ages (dated by TCRdb to the mid-2010s). Receptors were amplified or captured by 5' RACE. Sequencer: Illumina HiSeq 2500. A second roughly 7 to 11 cycle PCR used a sample-barcoded 5' primer and a J-beta primer mix. TCRdb applied fastp at Q25 and MiXCR to the public reads, then kept only in-frame beta chains. Here each entry gathers all rows of one CDR3 protein and keeps the most common genes and DNA. The sample data list over 500,000 distinct CDR3 sequences, and roughly a quarter of these were observed just once. Together, the top ten hold approximately 3.3% of the sample. These same data were also listed under a study on T cells of mothers and their children.

The sequenced material came from blood. Receptor source: a boy between 2 and 15 years old in good health.

The chain uses TRBV5-1 and TRBJ1-1; 7 bases are a match to TRBD1. The length of the CDR3 is 15 residues. Unmatched junction bases numbered 8, after V lost 4 bases and J lost 2 bases. The germline CDR1 and CDR2 sequences are SGHRS and YFSETQ. The CDR3 nucleotides read TGCGCCAGCAGCCCCAGGGGGAGGAGTAACACTGAAGCTTTCTTT. This codes for CASSPRGRSNTEAFF.

The rearrangement uses TRBV12-3 or TRBV12-4 and TRBJ2-7; 8 nucleotides line up with TRBD1. The junction had 6 bases not matched to a gene; V was cut back by 5 bases and J by 0 bases. The CDR3 spans 15 residues. CDR3 protein: CASSLRQGTSYEQYF. CDR3 sequence (DNA): TGTGCCAGCAGTCTCCGACAGGGGACCTCCTACGAGCAGTACTTC.

This chain joins TRBV18 and TRBJ2-4; D is tentatively TRBD1 or TRBD2 (6 bases each). Germline CDR1 reads KGHSH; CDR2 reads LQKENI. This CDR3 region has 14 residues. The V and J ends lost 0 bases and 7 bases respectively, with 10 bases between them. The CDR3 sequence: CASSPPSGGNIQYF. The DNA for the CDR3 is TGTGCCAGCTCACCACCATCCGGGGGCAACATTCAGTACTTC.

The chain is built from TRBV30 and TRBJ2-3; a weak D match, TRBD2 (7 bases). Germline-derived CDR1 and CDR2 are GTSNPN and SVGIG (reference sequence). This CDR3 is built from 15 residues. Trimming removed 0 bases at V and 8 bases at J, with 18 bases between. In DNA, the CDR3 is TGTGCCTGGAGTGTAGAAGTGGGGGGGGCGGGTACGCAGTATTTT. Its protein product is CAWSVEVGGAGTQYF.

This chain joins TRBV9 and TRBJ2-3; D unclear. The CDR3 extends over 14 amino acids. V shed 3 bases and J shed 4 bases, with 12 bases lying between them. Germline V CDR1 and CDR2: SGDLS, YYNGEE. The CDR3 DNA is TGTGCCAGCAGCGATAAACCTTCCCCAGATACGCAGTATTTT. Translated: CASSDKPSPDTQYF.

This clonotype was seen a few times. V and J are TRBV29-1 and TRBJ2-1; 9 positions match TRBD1. J gave up 6 bases and V 0 bases, and 3 bases lay outside the gene matches. Germline assignment: CDR1 SQVTM and CDR2 ANQGSEA. This CDR3 is 14 amino acids long. The CDR3 bases are TGCAGCGTTGAAGATCACAGGGGGCTCAATGAGCAGTTCTTC. Amino acid sequence: CSVEDHRGLNEQFF.

About this clonotype itself: A read error is likely, as this CDR3 ends without the conserved phenylalanine or tryptophan. This chain uses TRBV4-2 with TRBJ2-7, with 7 bases aligning to TRBD2. CDR1 and CDR2 from the germline V gene are LGHNA and YNFKEQ. CDR3 size: 15 residues. Trimming took 1 base from V and 2 from J; bases not matched to a gene: 5. The CDR3 region has the DNA TGTGCCAGCAGCCAAGGGCTAGCGGTAACCTACGAGCAGTACCTC. Protein product: CASSQGLAVTYEQYL.

This clonotype appeared a few times. The chain recombines TRBV15 with TRBJ2-3; D remains ambiguous. The CDR3 sequence is 15 residues long. Deletions cut 0 bases from V and 4 bases from J, with 11 bases between. The V gene's germline CDR1 is LNHNV and CDR2 YYDKDF (reference sequence). CDR3 coding DNA: TGTGCCACCAGCAGAGATCCCGCTAGACCAGATACGCAGTATTTT. Encoded protein: CATSRDPARPDTQYF.

CDR3 sequence: CASTWDSPLHF. The CDR3 nucleotides read TGTGCCAGCACCTGGGATTCACCCCTCCACTTT. The genes are TRBV2 and TRBJ1-6; the D is unclear. The CDR3 contains 11 residues. Germline V gene lookup returns CDR1 SNHLY and CDR2 FYNNEI. V lost 7 bases, J lost 8 bases, and 6 bases lay in between.

This clonotype was counted only a few times. V is TRBV6-6 and J is TRBJ1-2; D uncertain. The CDR3 has 14 amino acids. In germline, CDR1 is MNHNY, CDR2 SVGAGI (reference sequence). Trimming shortened V by 2 bases and J by 0 bases, and 7 bases separated the two germline ends. CDR3 sequence: CASSYATTNYGYTF. In nucleotides, the CDR3 is TGTGCCAGCAGTTACGCCACGACTAACTATGGCTACACCTTC.

This clonotype appeared a few times. The chain links TRBV4-2 to TRBJ2-5, with D perhaps given as TRBD1 or TRBD2 (5 bases each). This CDR3 region has 16 residues. Germline loops: CDR1 LGHNA, CDR2 YNFKEQ. The V end lost 4 bases, the J end lost 0 bases, and 15 bases lay between the germline ends. CDR3 DNA sequence: TGTGCCAGCAGCCGAGTACGGGGCCGGGACCAAGAGACCCAGTACTTC. Its translation: CASSRVRGRDQETQYF.

This clonotype was recorded at least ten times. The chain combines TRBV29-1 with TRBJ2-3; TRBD2 might be the D (6 bases). The length of the CDR3 is 13 residues. Germline V gene sequence: CDR1 SQVTM, CDR2 ANQGSEA. Trimming took off 3 bases at V and 4 bases at J, with 11 bases between the two ends. The CDR3 spells CSVDRRAADTQYF. CDR3 DNA: TGCAGCGTTGACCGGAGGGCCGCAGATACGCAGTATTTT.

The chain joins TRBV29-1 to TRBJ2-1, with a weak D call TRBD2 (6 bases). The CDR3 is 15 amino acids. Germline V lookup: CDR1 SQVTM, CDR2 ANQGSEA. V lost 3 bases to trimming and J lost 8 bases, with 20 bases between them. CDR3 protein: CSVDRGFTSIDEQFF. CDR3 bases: TGCAGCGTTGATCGGGGGTTCACTAGCATAGATGAGCAGTTCTTC.

The chain employs TRBV20-1 and TRBJ2-3; a possible D gene is TRBD2 (6 bases). Germline loops: CDR1 DFQATT, CDR2 SNEGSKA (reference sequence). Trimming shortened V by 7 bases and J by 2 bases, and 10 bases separated the two germline ends. The length of the CDR3 is 12 residues. The CDR3 loop reads CSGGDLTDTQYF. CDR3 DNA sequence: TGCAGTGGGGGGGACCTCACAGATACGCAGTATTTT.

V and J are TRBV11-2 and TRBJ2-3, with a weak D call TRBD1 (7 bases). This CDR3 has 17 residues. The V end lost 3 bases, the J end lost 1 base, and 17 bases lay between the germline ends. Per germline, CDR1 SGHAT and CDR2 FQNNGV. The CDR3 is CASSLGQGGGGTDTQYF. The CDR3 DNA sequence: TGTGCCAGCAGCTTGGGGCAGGGGGGCGGCGGCACAGATACGCAGTATTTT.

This chain joins TRBV7-2 and TRBJ1-6; D gene unclear. CDR3 length equals 15 residues. Germline V CDR1 and CDR2: SGHTA, FQGNSA. Deletions cut 2 bases from V and 6 bases from J, with 11 bases between. This CDR3 reads CASSLLDRPNSPLHF. Written as DNA, the CDR3 is TGTGCCAGCAGCTTATTGGACCGTCCTAATTCACCCCTCCACTTT.

This clonotype was observed a few times. This rearrangement joins TRBV7-2 to TRBJ2-2; no definite D call. This CDR3 spans 15 amino acids. CDR1 is SGHTA, CDR2 FQGNSA, per germline. V dropped 2 bases and J dropped 2 bases, with 9 bases sitting between them. CDR3 bases: TGTGCCAGCAGCTTATTTTCCCTTAACACCGGGGAGCTGTTTTTT. Its translation: CASSLFSLNTGELFF.

V is TRBV3-1 and J is TRBJ2-5, with 8 bases fitting TRBD2. The DNA end favors TRBJ2-1, so the J call may be wrong. The germline gives CDR1 LGHDT, CDR2 YNNKEL (reference sequence). The CDR3 spans 13 residues. CDR3 sequence (DNA): TGTGCCAGCAGCCAGTCCCCCGGGGGGGCCCAGTTCTTC. It yields the protein CASSQSPGGAQFF.

The chain joins TRBV7-9 to TRBJ2-1, with D unclear. CDR3 length: 11 residues. Trimming left V 1 base short and J 10 bases short, with 5 bases between. Per the germline V gene, CDR1 is SEHNR and CDR2 is FQNEAQ (reference sequence). Written as DNA, the CDR3 is TGTGCCAGCAGCTTAGAAGGGGAGCAGTTCTTC. The encoded protein is CASSLEGEQFF.

This clonotype has just a few counts. The chain joins TRBV29-1 to TRBJ1-1, with unresolved D. Between the trimmed V and J ends, which lost 8 bases and 0 bases, there was a span of 13 bases. Germline V lookup: CDR1 SQVTM, CDR2 ANQGSEA. CDR3 size: 13 residues. DNA for the CDR3: TGCAGCACTCCGGGGAGTATGAACACTGAAGCTTTCTTT. Its protein is CSTPGSMNTEAFF.